The T cell receptor (beta chain) under discussion was sequenced for a study of blood T cell repertoires in COVID-19. Whole-study context: The United States, Italy and Spain supplied acute and convalescent COVID-19 samples. PBMCs, B-cell-depleted T cells, or T cells provided the cDNA or gDNA that made up the material.

CDR3 length equals 16 residues. The V segment lost 2 bases and the J segment 2 bases; nucleotides outside the gene matches: 11. Germline CDR1 is GTSNPN and CDR2 is SVGIG (reference sequence). In the authors' methods: Cell counts per sample came from amplifying reference gene primers. Using immunoSEQ multiplex PCR, the repertoire was profiled, and TCRdb retains in-frame clones only, with some absent. D and trimming were read from the DNA, whereas the V and J calls and clone size are those reported in that table. The sample carries 120,000 or so clones, over 60% recorded once. Sequences were obtained from peripheral blood. The chain is built from TRBV30 and TRBJ2-7; TRBD1 agrees at 8 bases. The TCR was taken from a human donor in a cohort sampled during active COVID-19. CDR3 sequence reads: CAWSPFPQGAAYEQYF. The CDR3 nucleotides are TGTGCCTGGAGTCCGTTCCCCCAGGGGGCGGCCTACGAGCAGTACTTC.